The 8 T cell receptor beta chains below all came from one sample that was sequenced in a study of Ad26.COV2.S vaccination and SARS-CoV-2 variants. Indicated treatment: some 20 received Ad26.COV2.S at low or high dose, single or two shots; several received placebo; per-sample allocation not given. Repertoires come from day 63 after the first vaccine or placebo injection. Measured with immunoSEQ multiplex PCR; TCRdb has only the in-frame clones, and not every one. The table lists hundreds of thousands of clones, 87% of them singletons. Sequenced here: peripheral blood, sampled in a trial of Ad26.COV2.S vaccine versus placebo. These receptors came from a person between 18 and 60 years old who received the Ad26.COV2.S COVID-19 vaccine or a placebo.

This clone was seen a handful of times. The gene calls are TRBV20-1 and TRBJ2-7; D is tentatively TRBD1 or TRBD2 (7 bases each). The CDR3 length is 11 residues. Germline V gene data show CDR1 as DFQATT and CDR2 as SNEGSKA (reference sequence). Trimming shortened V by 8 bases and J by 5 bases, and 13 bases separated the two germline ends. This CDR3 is CSPRGGHEQYF. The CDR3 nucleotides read TGCAGTCCCAGGGGGGGGCACGAGCAGTACTTC.

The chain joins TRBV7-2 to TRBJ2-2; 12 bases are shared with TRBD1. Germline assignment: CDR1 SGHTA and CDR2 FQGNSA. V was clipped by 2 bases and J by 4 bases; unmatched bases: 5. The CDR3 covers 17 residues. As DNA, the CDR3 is TGTGCCAGCAGCTTACCCGGGACAGGGGGCCTCACCGGGGAGCTGTTTTTT. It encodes CASSLPGTGGLTGELFF.

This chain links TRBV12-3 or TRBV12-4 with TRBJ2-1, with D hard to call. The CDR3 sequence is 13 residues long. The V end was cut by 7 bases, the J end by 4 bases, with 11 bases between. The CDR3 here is CASTPDLYNEQFF. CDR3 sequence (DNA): TGTGCCAGCACTCCCGACCTGTACAATGAGCAGTTCTTC.

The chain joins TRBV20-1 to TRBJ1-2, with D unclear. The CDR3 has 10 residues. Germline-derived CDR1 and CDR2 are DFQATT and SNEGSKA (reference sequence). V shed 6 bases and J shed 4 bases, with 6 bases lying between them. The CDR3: CSAGSYGYTF. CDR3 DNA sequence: TGCAGTGCGGGCAGCTATGGCTACACCTTC.

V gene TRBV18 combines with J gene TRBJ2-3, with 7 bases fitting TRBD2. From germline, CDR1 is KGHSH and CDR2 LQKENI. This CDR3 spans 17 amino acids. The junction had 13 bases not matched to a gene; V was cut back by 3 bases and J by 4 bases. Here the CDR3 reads CASSPTSPKAEPDTQYF. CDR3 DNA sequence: TGTGCCAGCTCACCGACTAGCCCCAAGGCGGAGCCAGATACGCAGTATTTT.

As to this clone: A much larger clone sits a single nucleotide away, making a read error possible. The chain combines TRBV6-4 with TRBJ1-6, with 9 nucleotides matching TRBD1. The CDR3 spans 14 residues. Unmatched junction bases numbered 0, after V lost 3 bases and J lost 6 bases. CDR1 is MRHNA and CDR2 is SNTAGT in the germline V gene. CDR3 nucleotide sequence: TGTGCCAGCAGTGAGGGACAGGGTAATTCACCCCTCCACTTT. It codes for CASSEGQGNSPLHF.

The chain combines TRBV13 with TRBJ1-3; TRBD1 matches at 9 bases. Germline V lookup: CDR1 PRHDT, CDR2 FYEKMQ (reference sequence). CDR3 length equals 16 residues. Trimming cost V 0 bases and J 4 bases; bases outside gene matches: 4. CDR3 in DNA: TGTGCCAGCAGCTTAGGACAGGGGGCGCGCGGAAACACCATATATTTT. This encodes CASSLGQGARGNTIYF.

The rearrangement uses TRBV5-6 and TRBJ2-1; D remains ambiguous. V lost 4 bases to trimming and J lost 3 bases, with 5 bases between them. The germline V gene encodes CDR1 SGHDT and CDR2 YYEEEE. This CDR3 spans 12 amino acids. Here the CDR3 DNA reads TGTGCCAGCAGCCTTAACTACAATGAGCAGTTCTTC. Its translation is CASSLNYNEQFF.